This T cell receptor beta chain was sequenced during a study of identical twins. Each CDR3 protein is one row after TCRdb ran MiXCR on the 5' RACE reads. This sample carries hundreds of thousands of distinct CDR3 sequences, 21% of them seen once, and the ten largest clones take roughly 4%. Per the germline V gene, CDR1 is DFQATT and CDR2 is SNEGSKA (reference sequence). The CDR3 is made up of 13 amino acids. V was clipped by 3 bases and J by 4 bases, with 12 bases between them. These same data were also listed under a study on T cells expressing NK-cell markers.

Sequenced: PBMCs. This chain links TRBV20-1 with TRBJ1-2; D is unresolved. This clonotype was obtained from a woman younger than 30 in good health. The CDR3 DNA is TGCAGTGCTAGTGGGGTTGTGATCTATGGCTACACCTTC. Protein product: CSASGVVIYGYTF.